Sequencing of this T cell receptor beta chain was carried out in a study of response to subunit inactivated influenza vaccine. Study observations and caveats: Every seasonal influenza vaccination brings in few new T cells, the authors suggested.

TCRdb reanalysed the RT-PCR reads using MiXCR and keeps one entry per CDR3 protein. Of fewer than 350,000 distinct CDR3 sequences in the sample, 21% were seen once. V lost 4 bases to trimming and J lost 0 bases, with 10 bases between them. The CDR3 length is 13 residues. Germline lookup yields CDR1 SQVTM and CDR2 ANQGSEA. Note on this clonotype: Its antigen is unknown.

Sample: PBMCs from blood, taken roughly 20 months after vaccination. The sequence was collected from a man between 50 and 75 years old who received an inactivated influenza vaccine. This rearrangement joins TRBV29-1 to TRBJ2-7; tentatively, D is TRBD1 or TRBD2 (5 bases each). CDR3 coding DNA: TGCAGCGTTGCGGGGCTTAGCTCCTACGAGCAGTACTTC. Residues: CSVAGLSSYEQYF.